Listed below are T cell receptor beta chains from one sample, sequenced in a study of blood T cell repertoires in COVID-19. The repertoire was sequenced with immunoSEQ multiplex PCR; TCRdb's copy has only in-frame clones and lacks some. The sample contains 200,000 to 250,000 clones, approximately 86% of which appear only once. The sequenced sample consisted of peripheral blood. These receptors all stem from a woman in her forties or fifties with COVID-19, enrolled during active disease. Each CDR3 is given with its conserved first and last residue. Fields, in order: J gene, D gene, V gene, clone size, CDR3 protein, CDR3 DNA. D genes are given only for firm matches. A clone size is listed for some rows: how often the clone was seen (once, few, many), or a class if it is expanded.

>TRBJ2-7|TRBD1|TRBV5-6|.
CASSWGQGYEQYF
TGTGCCAGCAGCTGGGGACAGGGCTACGAGCAGTACTTC
>TRBJ2-3|.|TRBV4-3|.
CASSQVGLGEDTQYF
TGCGCCAGCAGCCAAGTCGGACTCGGCGAAGATACGCAGTATTTT
>TRBJ2-5|.|TRBV3-1/TRBV3-2|few
CASTREGRETQYF
TGTGCCAGCACCCGAGAGGGGAGAGAGACCCAGTACTTC
>TRBJ1-2|.|TRBV11-2|.
CASTKRGQGVGYTF
TGTGCCAGCACTAAGCGGGGGCAGGGCGTGGGCTACACCTTC
>TRBJ2-3|TRBD2|TRBV5-1|.
CASSLGSSGGDTQYF
TGCGCCAGCAGCTTGGGGTCTAGCGGGGGTGATACGCAGTATTTT
>TRBJ2-7|.|TRBV2|.
CASRSLSYEQYF
TGTGCCAGCAGGTCCCTCTCCTACGAGCAGTACTTC
>TRBJ2-5|TRBD1|TRBV9|.
CASSVKSRGDRGETQYF
TGTGCCAGCAGCGTAAAGTCAAGAGGGGACAGGGGAGAGACCCAGTACTTC
>TRBJ1-1|.|TRBV12-3/TRBV12-4|.
CASSLSGTEAFF
TGTGCCAGCAGTTTATCCGGGACAGAAGCTTTCTTT
>TRBJ1-2|TRBD1|TRBV6-2/TRBV6-3|.
CASSRPGQGDGYTF
TGTGCCAGCAGTAGACCGGGACAGGGAGATGGCTACACCTTC
>TRBJ2-2|TRBD2|TRBV4-2|.
CASSPIAGAVANTGELFF
TGTGCCAGCAGCCCCATAGCGGGGGCCGTTGCGAACACCGGGGAGCTGTTTTTT